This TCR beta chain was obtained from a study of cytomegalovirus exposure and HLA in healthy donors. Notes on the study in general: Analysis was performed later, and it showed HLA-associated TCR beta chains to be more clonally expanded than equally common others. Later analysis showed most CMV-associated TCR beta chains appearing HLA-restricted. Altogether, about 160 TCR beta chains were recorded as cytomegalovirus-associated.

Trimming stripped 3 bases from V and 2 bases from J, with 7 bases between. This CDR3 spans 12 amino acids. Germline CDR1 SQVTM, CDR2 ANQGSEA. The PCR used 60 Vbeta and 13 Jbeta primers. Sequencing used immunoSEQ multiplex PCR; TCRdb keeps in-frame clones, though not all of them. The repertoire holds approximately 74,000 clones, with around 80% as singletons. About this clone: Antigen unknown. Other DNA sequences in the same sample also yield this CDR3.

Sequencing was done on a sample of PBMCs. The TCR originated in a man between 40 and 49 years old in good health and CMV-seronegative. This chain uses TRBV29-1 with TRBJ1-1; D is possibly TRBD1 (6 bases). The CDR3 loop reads CSVDRGNTEAFF. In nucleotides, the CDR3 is TGCAGCGTTGACAGGGGAAACACTGAAGCTTTCTTT.